This TCR beta chain was identified during a study of tumor-infiltrating lymphocytes in oesophageal squamous cell carcinoma. In its sample, this clonotype was seen a few times. One entry per CDR3 protein, called by TCRdb with MiXCR from the PCR reads. The sample holds about 14,000 distinct CDR3 sequences, more than 45% seen once. The TCR originated in a female donor with esophageal squamous cell carcinoma. Sequenced material: blood.

CDR3 coding DNA: TGTGCCAGCAGCCCGGGGACTAGCGGGATTCTTGGCTCCTACAATGAGCAGTTCTTC. It is translated as CASSPGTSGILGSYNEQFF. The chain joins TRBV5-3 to TRBJ2-1; 13 positions match TRBD2. TRBV5-3 belongs to the ORF category, with a function that is uncertain. This CDR3 is built from 19 residues. Germline trimming cut 8 bases from V and 0 bases from J; bases unmatched to any gene: 14.